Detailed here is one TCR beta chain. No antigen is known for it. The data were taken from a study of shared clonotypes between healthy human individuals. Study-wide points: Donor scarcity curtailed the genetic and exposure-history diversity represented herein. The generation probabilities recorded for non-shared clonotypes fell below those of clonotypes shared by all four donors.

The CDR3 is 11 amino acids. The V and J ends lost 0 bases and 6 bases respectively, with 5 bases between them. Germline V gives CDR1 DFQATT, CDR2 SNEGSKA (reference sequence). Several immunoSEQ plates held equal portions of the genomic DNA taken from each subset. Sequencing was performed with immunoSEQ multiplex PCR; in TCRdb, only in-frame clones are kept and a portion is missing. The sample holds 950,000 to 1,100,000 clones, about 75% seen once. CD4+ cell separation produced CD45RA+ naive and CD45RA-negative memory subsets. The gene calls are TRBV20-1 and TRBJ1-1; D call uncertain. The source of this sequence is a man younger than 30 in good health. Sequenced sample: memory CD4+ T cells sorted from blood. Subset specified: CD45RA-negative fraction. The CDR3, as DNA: TGCAGTGCTAGAGATTTTCCTGAAGCTTTCTTT. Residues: CSARDFPEAFF.